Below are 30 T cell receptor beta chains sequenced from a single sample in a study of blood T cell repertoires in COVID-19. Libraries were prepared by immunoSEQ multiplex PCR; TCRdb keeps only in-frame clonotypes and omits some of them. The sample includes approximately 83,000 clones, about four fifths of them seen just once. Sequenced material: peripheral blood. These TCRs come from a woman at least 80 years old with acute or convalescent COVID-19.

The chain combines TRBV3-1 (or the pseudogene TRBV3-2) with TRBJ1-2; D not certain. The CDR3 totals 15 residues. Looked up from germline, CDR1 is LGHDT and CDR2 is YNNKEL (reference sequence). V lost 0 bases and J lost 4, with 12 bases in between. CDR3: CASSQDWTSTYGYTF. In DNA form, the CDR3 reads TGTGCCAGCAGCCAAGACTGGACTTCAACCTATGGCTACACCTTC.

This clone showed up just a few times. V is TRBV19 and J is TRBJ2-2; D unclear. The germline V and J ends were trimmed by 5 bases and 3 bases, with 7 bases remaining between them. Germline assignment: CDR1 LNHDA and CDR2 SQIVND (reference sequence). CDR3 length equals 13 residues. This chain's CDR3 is CASSSQYTGELFF. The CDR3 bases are TGTGCCAGTAGTTCCCAATACACCGGGGAGCTGTTTTTT.

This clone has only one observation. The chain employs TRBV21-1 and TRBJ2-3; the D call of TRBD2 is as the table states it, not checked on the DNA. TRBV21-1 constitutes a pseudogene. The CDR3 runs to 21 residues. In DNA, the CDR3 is TGTGCCAGCAGCAAACCCCCGGGACTAGCGGGAGCGGGGAAAGGCCCAGATACGCAGTATTTT. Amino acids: CASSKPPGLAGAGKGPDTQYF.

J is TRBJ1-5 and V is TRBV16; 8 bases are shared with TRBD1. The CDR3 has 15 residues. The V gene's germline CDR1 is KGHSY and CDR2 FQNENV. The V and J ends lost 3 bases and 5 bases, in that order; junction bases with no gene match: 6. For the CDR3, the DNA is TGTGCCAGCAGCCAGCAGGGGGCGCGTGATCAGCCCCAGCATTTT. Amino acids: CASSQQGARDQPQHF.

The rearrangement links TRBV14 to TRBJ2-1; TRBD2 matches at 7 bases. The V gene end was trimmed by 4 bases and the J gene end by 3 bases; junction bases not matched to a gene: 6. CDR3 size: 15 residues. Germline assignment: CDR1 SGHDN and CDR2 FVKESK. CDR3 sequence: CASSPPGTIYNEQFF. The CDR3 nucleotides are TGTGCCAGCAGCCCACCCGGGACTATCTACAATGAGCAGTTCTTC.

CDR3 in amino acids: CATSRGVGVNEKLFF. DNA for the CDR3: TGTGCCACCAGCAGAGGGGTCGGGGTGAATGAAAAACTGTTTTTT. V usage is TRBV15 and J usage is TRBJ1-4, with D unresolved. The CDR3 has 15 amino acids. Germline V lookup: CDR1 LNHNV, CDR2 YYDKDF (reference sequence). The V end was cut by 1 base, the J end by 5 bases, with 11 bases between.

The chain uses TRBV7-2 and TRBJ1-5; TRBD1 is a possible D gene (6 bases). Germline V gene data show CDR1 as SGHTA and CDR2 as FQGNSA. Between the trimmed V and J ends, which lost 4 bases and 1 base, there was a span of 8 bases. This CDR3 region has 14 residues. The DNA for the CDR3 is TGTGCCAGCAGCTACCAGGGGAGCAATCAGCCCCAGCATTTT. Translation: CASSYQGSNQPQHF.

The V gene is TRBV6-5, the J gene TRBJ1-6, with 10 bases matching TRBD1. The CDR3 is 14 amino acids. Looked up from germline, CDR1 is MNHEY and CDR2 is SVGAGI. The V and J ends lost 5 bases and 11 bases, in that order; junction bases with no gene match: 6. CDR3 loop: CASSRPGQGTPLHF. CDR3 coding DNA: TGTGCCAGCAGTCGCCCGGGACAGGGGACACCCCTCCACTTT.

The CDR3 is CASSNCGLINEQFF. DNA of the CDR3: TGTGCCAGCAGCAATTGCGGACTTATCAATGAGCAGTTCTTC. J is TRBJ2-1 and V is TRBV21-1; TRBD2 was called by the table and not checked on the DNA. TRBV21-1 is a pseudogene locus. The CDR3 has 14 residues.

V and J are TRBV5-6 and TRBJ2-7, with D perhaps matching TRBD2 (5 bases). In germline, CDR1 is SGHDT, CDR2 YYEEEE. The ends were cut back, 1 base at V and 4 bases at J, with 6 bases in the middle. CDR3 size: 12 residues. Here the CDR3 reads CASSLSGYEQYF. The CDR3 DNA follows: TGTGCCAGCAGCTTGTCGGGGTACGAGCAGTACTTC.

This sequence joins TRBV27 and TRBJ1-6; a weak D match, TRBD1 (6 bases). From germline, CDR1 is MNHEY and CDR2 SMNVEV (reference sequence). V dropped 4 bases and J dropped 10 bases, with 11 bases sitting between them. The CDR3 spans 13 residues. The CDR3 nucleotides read TGTGCCAGCAGTTCCAACAGGGAATCACCCCTCCACTTT. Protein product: CASSSNRESPLHF.

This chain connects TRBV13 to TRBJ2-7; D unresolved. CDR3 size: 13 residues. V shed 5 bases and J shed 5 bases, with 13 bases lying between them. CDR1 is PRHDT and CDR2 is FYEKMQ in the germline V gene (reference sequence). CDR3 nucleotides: TGTGCCAGCAGCACCCGACTTAGCCACGAGCAGTACTTC. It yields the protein CASSTRLSHEQYF.

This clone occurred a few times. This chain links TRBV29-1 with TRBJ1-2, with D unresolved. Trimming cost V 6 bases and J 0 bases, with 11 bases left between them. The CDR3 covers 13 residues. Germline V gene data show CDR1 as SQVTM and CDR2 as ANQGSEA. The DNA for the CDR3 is TGCAGCGTCCTTGTTGGAGCTAACTATGGCTACACCTTC. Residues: CSVLVGANYGYTF.

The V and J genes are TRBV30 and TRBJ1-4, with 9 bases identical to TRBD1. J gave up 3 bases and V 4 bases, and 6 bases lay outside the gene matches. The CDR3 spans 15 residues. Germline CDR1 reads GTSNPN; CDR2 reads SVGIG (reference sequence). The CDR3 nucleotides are TGTGCCTGGACCCGAGGACAGGGGCCTAATGAAAAACTGTTTTTT. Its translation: CAWTRGQGPNEKLFF. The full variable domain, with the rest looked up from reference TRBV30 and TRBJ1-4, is SQTIHQWPATLVQPVGSPLSLECTVEGTSNPNLYWYRQAAGRGLQLLFYSVGIGQISSEVPQNLSASRPQDRQFILSSKKLLLSDSGFYLCAWTRGQGPNEKLFFGSGTQLSVL.

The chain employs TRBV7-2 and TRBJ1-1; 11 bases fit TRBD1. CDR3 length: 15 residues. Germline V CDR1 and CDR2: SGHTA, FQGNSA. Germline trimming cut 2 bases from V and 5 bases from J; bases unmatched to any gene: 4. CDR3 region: CASSLSGQGGTEAFF. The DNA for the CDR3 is TGTGCCAGCAGCTTATCGGGACAGGGGGGGACTGAAGCTTTCTTT.

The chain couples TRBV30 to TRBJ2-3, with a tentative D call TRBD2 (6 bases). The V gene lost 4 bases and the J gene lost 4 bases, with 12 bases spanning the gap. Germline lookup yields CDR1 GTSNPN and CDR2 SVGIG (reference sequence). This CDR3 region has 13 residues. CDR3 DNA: TGTGCCTGGACCTCGACTAGTGCAGATACGCAGTATTTT. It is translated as CAWTSTSADTQYF.

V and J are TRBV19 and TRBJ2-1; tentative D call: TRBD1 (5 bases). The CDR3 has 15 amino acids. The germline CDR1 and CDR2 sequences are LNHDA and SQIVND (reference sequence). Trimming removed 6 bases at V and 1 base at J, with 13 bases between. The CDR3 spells CASRKQVTSYNEQFF. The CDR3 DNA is TGTGCCAGTAGGAAACAGGTTACTTCCTACAATGAGCAGTTCTTC.

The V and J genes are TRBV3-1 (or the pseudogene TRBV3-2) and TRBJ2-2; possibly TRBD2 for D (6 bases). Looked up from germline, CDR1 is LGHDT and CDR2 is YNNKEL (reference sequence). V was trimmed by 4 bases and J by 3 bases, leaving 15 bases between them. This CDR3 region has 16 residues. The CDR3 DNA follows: TGTGCCAGCAGCCGCCTTATAGGGACTCACACCGGGGAGCTGTTTTTT. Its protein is CASSRLIGTHTGELFF.

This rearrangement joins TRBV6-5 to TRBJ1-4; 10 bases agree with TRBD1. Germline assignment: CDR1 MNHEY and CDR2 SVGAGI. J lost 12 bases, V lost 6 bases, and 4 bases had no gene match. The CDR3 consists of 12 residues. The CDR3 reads CASSYGTGELFF. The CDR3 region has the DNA TGTGCCAGCAGCTATGGGACAGGGGAACTGTTTTTT.

In nucleotides, the CDR3 is TGCAGCGTTGTGTCCCAGCGGGGGATTTATGAGCAGTTCTTC. Protein: CSVVSQRGIYEQFF. The J gene is TRBJ2-1, the V gene TRBV29-1, with TRBD2 identical over 8 bases. CDR3 size: 14 residues. Looked up from germline, CDR1 is SQVTM and CDR2 is ANQGSEA. Trimming removed 4 bases from V and 8 bases from J; junction bases left unmatched: 10.

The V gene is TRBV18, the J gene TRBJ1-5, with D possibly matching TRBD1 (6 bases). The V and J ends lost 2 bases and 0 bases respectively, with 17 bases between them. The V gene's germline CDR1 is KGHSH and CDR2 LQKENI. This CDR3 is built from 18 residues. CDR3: CASSPTGGQSNSNQPQHF. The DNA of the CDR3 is TGTGCCAGCTCACCAACCGGGGGGCAGTCAAATAGCAATCAGCCCCAGCATTTT.

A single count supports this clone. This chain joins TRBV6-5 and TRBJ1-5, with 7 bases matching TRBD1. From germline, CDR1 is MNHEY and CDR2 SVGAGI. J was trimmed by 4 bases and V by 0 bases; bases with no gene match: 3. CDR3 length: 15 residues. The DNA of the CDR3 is TGTGCCAGCAGTTACTCCGGGACAGATAATCAGCCCCAGCATTTT. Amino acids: CASSYSGTDNQPQHF.

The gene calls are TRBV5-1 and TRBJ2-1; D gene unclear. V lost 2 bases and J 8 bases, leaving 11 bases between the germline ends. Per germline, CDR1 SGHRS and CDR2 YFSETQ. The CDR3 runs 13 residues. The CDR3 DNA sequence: TGCGCCAGCAGCTTATTGTCTTCGGATGAGCAGTTCTTC. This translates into CASSLLSSDEQFF. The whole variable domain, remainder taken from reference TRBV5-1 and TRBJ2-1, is KAGVTQTPRYLIKTRGQQVTLSCSPISGHRSVSWYQQTPGQGLQFLFEYFSETQRNKGNFPGRFSGRQFSNSRSEMNVSTLELGDSALYLCASSLLSSDEQFFGPGTRLTVL.

This CDR3 is CASSWESTDTQYF. In DNA, the CDR3 is TGTGCCAGCAGCTGGGAGAGCACAGATACGCAGTATTTT. The chain joins TRBV5-5 to TRBJ2-3, with a possible D match to TRBD2 (5 bases). Per germline, CDR1 SGHKS and CDR2 YYEKEE (reference sequence). The V end was cut by 3 bases, the J end by 0 bases, with 5 bases between. This CDR3 has 13 amino acids.

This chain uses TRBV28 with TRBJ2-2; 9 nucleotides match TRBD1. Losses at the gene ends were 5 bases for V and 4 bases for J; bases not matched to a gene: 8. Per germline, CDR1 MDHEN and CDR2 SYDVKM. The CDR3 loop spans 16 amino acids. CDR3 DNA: TGTGCCAGCAGTCCCGGGACAGGGCCCAGCACCGGGGAGCTGTTTTTT. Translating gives CASSPGTGPSTGELFF. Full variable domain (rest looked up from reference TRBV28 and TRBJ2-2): DVKVTQSSRYLVKRTGEKVFLECVQDMDHENMFWYRQDPGLGLRLIYFSYDVKMKEKGDIPEGYSVSREKKERFSLILESASTNQTSMYLCASSPGTGPSTGELFFGEGSRLTVL.

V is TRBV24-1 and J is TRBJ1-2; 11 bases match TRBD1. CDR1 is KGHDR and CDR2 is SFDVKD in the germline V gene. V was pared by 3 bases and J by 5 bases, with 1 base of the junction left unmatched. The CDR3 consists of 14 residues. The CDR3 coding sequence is TGTGCCACCAGTGATGGGGACAGGGGGTATGGCTACACCTTC. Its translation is CATSDGDRGYGYTF.

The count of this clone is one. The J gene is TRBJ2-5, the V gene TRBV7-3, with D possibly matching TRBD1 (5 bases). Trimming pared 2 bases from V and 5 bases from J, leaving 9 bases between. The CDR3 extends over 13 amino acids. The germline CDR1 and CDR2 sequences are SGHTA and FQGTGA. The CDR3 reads CASSLGARETQYF. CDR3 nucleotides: TGTGCCAGCAGCTTAGGGGCACGGGAGACCCAGTACTTC.

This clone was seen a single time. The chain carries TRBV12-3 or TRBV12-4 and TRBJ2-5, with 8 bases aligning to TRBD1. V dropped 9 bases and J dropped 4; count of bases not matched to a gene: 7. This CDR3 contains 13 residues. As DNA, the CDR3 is TGTGCCAGTCTGTCCGGGACAGGAGAGACCCAGTACTTC. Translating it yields CASLSGTGETQYF.

The DNA for the CDR3 is TGTGCCAGCAGCGATACCTATTTGGGGTGGGAGATTCCCTACGAGCAGTACTTC. Amino acids: CASSDTYLGWEIPYEQYF. This sequence joins TRBV14 and TRBJ2-7; maybe TRBD2 (5 bases). Germline V gives CDR1 SGHDN, CDR2 FVKESK. This CDR3 region has 18 residues. With 5 bases removed from V and 2 bases from J, the gap between germline ends came to 25 bases. Supplemented by reference TRBV14 and TRBJ2-7, the full variable domain reads EAGVTQFPSHSVIEKGQTVTLRCDPISGHDNLYWYRRVMGKEIKFLLHFVKESKQDESGMPNNRFLAERTGGTYSTLKVQPAELEDSGVYFCASSDTYLGWEIPYEQYFGPGTRLTVT.

The DNA for the CDR3 is TGTGCCACCAGTCCTAAGGACAGGGCGGGTTACGAGCAGTACTTC. Translated, it gives CATSPKDRAGYEQYF. V is TRBV24-1 and J is TRBJ2-7; TRBD1 agrees at 8 bases. Trimming took 6 bases from V and 4 from J; bases not matched to a gene: 10. Germline CDR1 and CDR2: KGHDR and SFDVKD. The CDR3 consists of 15 residues.